These T cell receptor beta chains were read from a single sample in a study of graft-versus-host responses after intestinal transplantation. Assay: immunoSEQ multiplex PCR; the TCRdb copy retains only in-frame clones and omits some. The data show around 97,000 clones, roughly 93% seen once. These receptors have no identified antigens. The sample consisted of unstimulated CD8+ T cells sorted from spleen or lymph node cells, taken before intestinal transplant. These receptors were collected from a human donor who received an intestinal transplant. The CDR3 runs from the conserved cysteine through the conserved F or W. The D gene is left open where the match is weak. The size entry is marked missing in some rows and otherwise reads once, few, many or a size class.

J gene	D gene	V gene	clone size	CDR3 DNA	CDR3 protein
TRBJ2-2	TRBD2	TRBV4-1	.	TGCGCCAGCAGCCCGGGACTAGCTGGGAACACCGGGGAGCTGTTTTTT	CASSPGLAGNTGELFF
TRBJ2-2	.	TRBV7-9	once	TGTGCCAGCAGCCCCCCCCACACCGGGGAGCTGTTTTTT	CASSPPHTGELFF
TRBJ2-7	.	TRBV9	.	TGTGCCAGCAGCGTAGGGACGGACCCCTACGAGCAGTACTTC	CASSVGTDPYEQYF
TRBJ1-1	.	TRBV7-9	.	TGTGCCAGCAGCGGCCGGGGAGGTAGCACTGAAGCTTTCTTT	CASSGRGGSTEAFF
TRBJ2-7	TRBD1	TRBV5-4	.	TGTGCCAGCAGCTTGGGGGGACAGGGGCTCTACGAGCAGTACTTC	CASSLGGQGLYEQYF
TRBJ2-1	TRBD2	TRBV7-3	few	TGTGCCAGCAGCCCGGGGGGGGTTTCGGCCAATGAGCAGTTCTTC	CASSPGGVSANEQFF
TRBJ2-2	.	TRBV4-1	.	TGCGCCAGCAGCCAAGTGGCTAACACCGGGGAGCTGTTTTTT	CASSQVANTGELFF
TRBJ2-1	.	TRBV5-4	.	TGTGCCAGCAGCTTGGCCGGGAATGAGCAGTTCTTC	CASSLAGNEQFF
TRBJ1-1	.	TRBV15	.	TGTGCCACCAGCACGGGACTCCGTATGAACACTGAAGCTTTCTTT	CATSTGLRMNTEAFF
TRBJ2-2	.	TRBV14	.	TGTGCCAGCAGCCAAGTACAGGGAACCGGGGAGCTGTTTTTT	CASSQVQGTGELFF
TRBJ1-2	.	TRBV6-6	.	TGTGCCAGCAGTTACTCCACAGGACGCGGCTACACCTTC	CASSYSTGRGYTF